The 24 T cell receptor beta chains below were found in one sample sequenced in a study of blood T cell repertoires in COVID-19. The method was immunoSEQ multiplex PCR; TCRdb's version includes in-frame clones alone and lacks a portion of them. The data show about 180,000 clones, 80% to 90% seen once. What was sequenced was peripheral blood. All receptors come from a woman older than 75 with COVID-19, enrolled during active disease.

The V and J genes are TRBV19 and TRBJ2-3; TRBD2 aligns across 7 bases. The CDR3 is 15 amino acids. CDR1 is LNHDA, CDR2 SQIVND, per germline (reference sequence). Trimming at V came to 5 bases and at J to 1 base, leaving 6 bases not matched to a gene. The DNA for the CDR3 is TGTGCCAGTAGTGGACGACTAGCTGGCACAGATACGCAGTATTTT. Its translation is CASSGRLAGTDTQYF. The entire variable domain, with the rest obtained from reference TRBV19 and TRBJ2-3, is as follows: DGGITQSPKYLFRKEGQNVTLSCEQNLNHDAMYWYRQDPGQGLRLIYYSQIVNDFQKGDIAEGYSVSREKKESFPLTVTSAQKNPTAFYLCASSGRLAGTDTQYFGPGTRLTVL.

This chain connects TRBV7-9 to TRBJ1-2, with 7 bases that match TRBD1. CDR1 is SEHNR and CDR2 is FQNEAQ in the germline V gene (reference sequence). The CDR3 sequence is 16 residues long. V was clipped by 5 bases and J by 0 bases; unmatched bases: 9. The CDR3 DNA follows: TGTGCCAGCAGCCACCTCCGGACAGGTTCTAACTATGGCTACACCTTC. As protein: CASSHLRTGSNYGYTF.

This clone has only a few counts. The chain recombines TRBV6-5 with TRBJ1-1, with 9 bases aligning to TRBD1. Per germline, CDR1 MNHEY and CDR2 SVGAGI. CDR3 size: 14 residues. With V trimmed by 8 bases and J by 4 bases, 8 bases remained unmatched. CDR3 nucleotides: TGTGCCAGCCGAACAGGGGGCGCCGGCACTGAAGCTTTCTTT. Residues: CASRTGGAGTEAFF.

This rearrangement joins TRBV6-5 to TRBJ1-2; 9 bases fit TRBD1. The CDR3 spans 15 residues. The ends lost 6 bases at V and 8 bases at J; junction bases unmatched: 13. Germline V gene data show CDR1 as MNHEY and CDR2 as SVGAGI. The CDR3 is CASSQDRGPFWGYTF. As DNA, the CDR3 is TGTGCCAGCAGCCAGGACAGGGGCCCTTTTTGGGGCTACACCTTC.

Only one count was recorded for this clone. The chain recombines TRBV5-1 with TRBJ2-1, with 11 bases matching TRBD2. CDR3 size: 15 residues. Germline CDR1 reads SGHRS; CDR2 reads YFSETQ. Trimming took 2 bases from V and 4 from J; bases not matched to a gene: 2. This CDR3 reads CASSFGTSGYNEQFF. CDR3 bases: TGCGCCAGCAGCTTCGGGACTAGCGGTTACAATGAGCAGTTCTTC. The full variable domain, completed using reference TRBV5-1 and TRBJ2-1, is KAGVTQTPRYLIKTRGQQVTLSCSPISGHRSVSWYQQTPGQGLQFLFEYFSETQRNKGNFPGRFSGRQFSNSRSEMNVSTLELGDSALYLCASSFGTSGYNEQFFGPGTRLTVL.

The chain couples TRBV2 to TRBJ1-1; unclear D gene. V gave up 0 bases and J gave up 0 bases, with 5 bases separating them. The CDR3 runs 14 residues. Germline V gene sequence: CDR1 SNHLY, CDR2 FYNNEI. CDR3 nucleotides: TGTGCCAGCAGTGAAGCACACCTGAACACTGAAGCTTTCTTT. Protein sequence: CASSEAHLNTEAFF.

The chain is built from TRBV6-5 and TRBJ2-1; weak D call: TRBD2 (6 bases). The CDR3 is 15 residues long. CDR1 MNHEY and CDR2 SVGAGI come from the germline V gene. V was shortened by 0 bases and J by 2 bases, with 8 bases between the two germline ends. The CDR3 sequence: CASSYSLAPYNEQFF. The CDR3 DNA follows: TGTGCCAGCAGTTACTCGCTAGCGCCCTACAATGAGCAGTTCTTC.

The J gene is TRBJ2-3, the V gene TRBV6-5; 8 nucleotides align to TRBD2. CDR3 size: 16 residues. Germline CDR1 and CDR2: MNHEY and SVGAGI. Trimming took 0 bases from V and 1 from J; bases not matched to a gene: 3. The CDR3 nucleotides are TGTGCCAGCAGTTACTCGCTTAGCGGGGGCACAGATACGCAGTATTTT. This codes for CASSYSLSGGTDTQYF.

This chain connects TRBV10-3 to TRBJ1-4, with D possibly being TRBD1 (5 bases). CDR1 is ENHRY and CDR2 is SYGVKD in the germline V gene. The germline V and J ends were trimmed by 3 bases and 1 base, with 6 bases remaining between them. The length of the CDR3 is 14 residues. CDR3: CAISDGGTNEKLFF. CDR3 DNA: TGTGCCATCAGTGACGGGGGAACTAATGAAAAACTGTTTTTT.

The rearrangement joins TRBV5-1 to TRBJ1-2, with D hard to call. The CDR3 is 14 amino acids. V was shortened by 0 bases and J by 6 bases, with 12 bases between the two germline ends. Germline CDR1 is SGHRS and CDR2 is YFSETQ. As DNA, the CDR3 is TGCGCCAGCAGCTTGGACAGTATCGGCGATGGCTACACCTTC. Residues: CASSLDSIGDGYTF.

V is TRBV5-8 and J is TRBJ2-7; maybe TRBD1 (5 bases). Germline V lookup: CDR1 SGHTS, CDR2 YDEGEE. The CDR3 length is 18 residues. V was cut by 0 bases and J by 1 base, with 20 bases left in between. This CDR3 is CASSLGTIHDALSYEQYF. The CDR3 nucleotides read TGTGCCAGCAGCTTGGGGACAATTCATGACGCTCTTTCCTACGAGCAGTACTTC.

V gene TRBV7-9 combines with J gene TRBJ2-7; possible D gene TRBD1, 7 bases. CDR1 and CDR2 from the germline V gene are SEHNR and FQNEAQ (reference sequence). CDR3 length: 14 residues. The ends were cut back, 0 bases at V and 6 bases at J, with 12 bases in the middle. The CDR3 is CASSLATRGVEQYF. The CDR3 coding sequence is TGTGCCAGCAGCTTAGCGACCAGGGGGGTCGAGCAGTACTTC.

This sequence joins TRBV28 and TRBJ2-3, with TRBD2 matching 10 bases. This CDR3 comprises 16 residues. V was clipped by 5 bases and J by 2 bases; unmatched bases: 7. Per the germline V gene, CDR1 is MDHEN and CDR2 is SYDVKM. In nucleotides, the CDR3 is TGTGCCAGCAGTCCCGGACTAGCGGAACCCACAGATACGCAGTATTTT. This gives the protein CASSPGLAEPTDTQYF.

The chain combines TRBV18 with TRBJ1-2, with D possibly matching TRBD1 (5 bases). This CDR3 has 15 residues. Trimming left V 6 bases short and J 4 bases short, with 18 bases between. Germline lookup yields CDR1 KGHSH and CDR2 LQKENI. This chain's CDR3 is CASSRSDSMGYGYTF. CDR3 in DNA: TGTGCCAGCTCTCGCTCCGACAGTATGGGCTATGGCTACACCTTC.

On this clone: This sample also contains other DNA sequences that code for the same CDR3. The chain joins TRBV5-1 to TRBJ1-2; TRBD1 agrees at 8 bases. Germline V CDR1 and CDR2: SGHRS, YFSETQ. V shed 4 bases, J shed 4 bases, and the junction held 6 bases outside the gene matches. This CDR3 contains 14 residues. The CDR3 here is CASSPGQGGYGYTF. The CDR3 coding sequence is TGCGCCAGCAGCCCCGGACAGGGTGGCTATGGCTACACCTTC.

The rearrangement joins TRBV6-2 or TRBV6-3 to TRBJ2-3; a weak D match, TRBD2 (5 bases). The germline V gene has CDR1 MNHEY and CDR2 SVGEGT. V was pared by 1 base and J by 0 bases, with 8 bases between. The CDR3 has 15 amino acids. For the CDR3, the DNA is TGTGCCAGCAGTTACTTTCGGGGAAGCACAGATACGCAGTATTTT. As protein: CASSYFRGSTDTQYF.

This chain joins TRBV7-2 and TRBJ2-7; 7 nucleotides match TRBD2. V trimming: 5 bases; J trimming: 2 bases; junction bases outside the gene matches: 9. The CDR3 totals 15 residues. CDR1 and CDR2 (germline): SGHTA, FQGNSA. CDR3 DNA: TGTGCCAGCAGCCCAGACGGGACTATAACCTACGAGCAGTACTTC. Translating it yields CASSPDGTITYEQYF.

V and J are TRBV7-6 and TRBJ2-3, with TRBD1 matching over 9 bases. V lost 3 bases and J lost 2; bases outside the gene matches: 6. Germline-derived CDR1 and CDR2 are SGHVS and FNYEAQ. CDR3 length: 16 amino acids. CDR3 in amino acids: CASSFTGTGNTDTQYF. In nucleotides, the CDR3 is TGTGCCAGCAGCTTCACCGGGACAGGGAACACAGATACGCAGTATTTT.

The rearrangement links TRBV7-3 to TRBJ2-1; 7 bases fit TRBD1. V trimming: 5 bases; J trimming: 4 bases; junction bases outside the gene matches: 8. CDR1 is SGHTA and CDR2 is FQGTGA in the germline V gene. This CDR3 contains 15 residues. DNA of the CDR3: TGTGCCAGCAGCCCAACCGGGACAGTTTACAATGAGCAGTTCTTC. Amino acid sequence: CASSPTGTVYNEQFF.

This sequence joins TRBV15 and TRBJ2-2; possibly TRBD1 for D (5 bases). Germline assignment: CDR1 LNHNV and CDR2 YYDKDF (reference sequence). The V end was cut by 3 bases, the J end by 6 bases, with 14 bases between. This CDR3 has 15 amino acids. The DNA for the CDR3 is TGTGCCACCAGCAGCTTATACTCAGGGCCCGGGGAGCTGTTTTTT. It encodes CATSSLYSGPGELFF.

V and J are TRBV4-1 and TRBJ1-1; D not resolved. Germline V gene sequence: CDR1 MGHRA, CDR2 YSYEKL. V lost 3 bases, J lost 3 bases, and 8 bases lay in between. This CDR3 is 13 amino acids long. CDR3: CASSHIRDTEAFF. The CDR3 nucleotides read TGCGCCAGCAGCCATATACGGGACACTGAAGCTTTCTTT.

This CDR3 reads CASSVWTGVYNEQFF. CDR3 sequence (DNA): TGCGCCAGCAGTGTTTGGACAGGGGTTTACAATGAGCAGTTCTTC. The V gene is TRBV5-1, the J gene TRBJ2-1, with TRBD1 matching over 9 bases. Unmatched junction bases numbered 7, after V lost 5 bases and J lost 4 bases. The CDR3 is 15 amino acids. Germline loops: CDR1 SGHRS, CDR2 YFSETQ.

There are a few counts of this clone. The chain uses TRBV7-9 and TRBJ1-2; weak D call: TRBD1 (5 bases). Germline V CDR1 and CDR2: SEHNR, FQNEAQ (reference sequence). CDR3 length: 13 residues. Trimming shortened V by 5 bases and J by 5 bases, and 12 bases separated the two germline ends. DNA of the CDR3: TGTGCCAGCAGCCCAGTGGAGGGGTATGGCTACACCTTC. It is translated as CASSPVEGYGYTF.

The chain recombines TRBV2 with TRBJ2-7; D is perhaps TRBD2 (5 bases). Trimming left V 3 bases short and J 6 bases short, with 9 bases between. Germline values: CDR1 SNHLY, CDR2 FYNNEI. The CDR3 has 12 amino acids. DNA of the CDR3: TGTGCCAGCAGTGAGAGGGCATCCGAGCAGTACTTC. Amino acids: CASSERASEQYF.